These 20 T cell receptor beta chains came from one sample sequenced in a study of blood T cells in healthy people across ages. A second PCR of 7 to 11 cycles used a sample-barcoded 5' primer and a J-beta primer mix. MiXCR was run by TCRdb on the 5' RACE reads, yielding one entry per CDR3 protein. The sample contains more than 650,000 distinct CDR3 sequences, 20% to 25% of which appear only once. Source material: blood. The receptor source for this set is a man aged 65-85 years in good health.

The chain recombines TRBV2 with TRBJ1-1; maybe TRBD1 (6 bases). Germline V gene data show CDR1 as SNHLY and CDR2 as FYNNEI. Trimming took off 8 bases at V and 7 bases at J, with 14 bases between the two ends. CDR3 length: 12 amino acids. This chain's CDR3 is CASLQGRGEAFF. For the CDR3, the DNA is TGTGCCAGCCTACAGGGACGGGGTGAAGCTTTCTTT.

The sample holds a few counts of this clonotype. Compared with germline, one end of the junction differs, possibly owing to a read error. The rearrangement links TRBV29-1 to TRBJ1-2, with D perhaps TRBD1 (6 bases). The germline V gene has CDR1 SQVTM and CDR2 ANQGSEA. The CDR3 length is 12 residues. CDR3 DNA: TGCACGGTTAGGACAGCTACTTATGGCTACGCCTTC. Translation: CTVRTATYGYAF. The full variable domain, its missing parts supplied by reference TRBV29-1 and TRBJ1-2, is SAVISQKPSRDICQRGTSLTIQCQVDSQVTMMFWYRQQPGQSLTLIATANQGSEATYESGFVIDKFPISRPNLTFSTLTVSNMSPEDSSIYLCTVRTATYGYAFGSGTRLTVV.

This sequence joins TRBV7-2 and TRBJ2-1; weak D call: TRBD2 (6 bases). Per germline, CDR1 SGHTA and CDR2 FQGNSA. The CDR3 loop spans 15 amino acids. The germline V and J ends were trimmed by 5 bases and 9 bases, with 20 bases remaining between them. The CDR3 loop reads CASSITQGRRGEQFF. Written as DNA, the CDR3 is TGTGCCAGCAGCATAACCCAGGGTAGGCGGGGTGAGCAGTTCTTC.

The CDR3 loop reads CASSLARSNTGELFF. The CDR3 DNA follows: TGCGCCAGCAGCTTGGCCCGCTCGAACACCGGGGAGCTGTTTTTT. The gene calls are TRBV5-1 and TRBJ2-2; D unresolved. Germline-derived CDR1 and CDR2 are SGHRS and YFSETQ. V lost 0 bases, J lost 0 bases, and 6 bases lay in between. The CDR3 runs to 15 residues.

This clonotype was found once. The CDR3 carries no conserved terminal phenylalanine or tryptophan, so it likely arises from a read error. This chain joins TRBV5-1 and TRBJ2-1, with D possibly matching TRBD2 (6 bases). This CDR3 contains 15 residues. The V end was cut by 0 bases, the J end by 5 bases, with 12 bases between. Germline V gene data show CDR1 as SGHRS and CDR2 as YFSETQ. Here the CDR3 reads CASSLVVGGDNEQFI. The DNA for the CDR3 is TGCGCCAGCAGCTTGGTAGTGGGCGGGGACAATGAGCAGTTCATC.

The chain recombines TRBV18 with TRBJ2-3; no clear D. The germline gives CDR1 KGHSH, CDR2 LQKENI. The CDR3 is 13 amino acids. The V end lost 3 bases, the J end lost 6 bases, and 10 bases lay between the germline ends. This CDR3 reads CASSPAQTDTQYF. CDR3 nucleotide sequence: TGTGCCAGCTCACCGGCACAAACGGATACGCAGTATTTT.

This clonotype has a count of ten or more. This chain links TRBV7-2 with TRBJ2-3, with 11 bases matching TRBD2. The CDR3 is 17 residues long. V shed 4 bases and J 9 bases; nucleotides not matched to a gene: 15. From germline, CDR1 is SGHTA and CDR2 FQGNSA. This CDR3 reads CASSSSGLAGLGETQYF. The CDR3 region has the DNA TGTGCCAGCAGCTCTAGCGGACTAGCGGGTCTTGGCGAAACGCAGTATTTT.

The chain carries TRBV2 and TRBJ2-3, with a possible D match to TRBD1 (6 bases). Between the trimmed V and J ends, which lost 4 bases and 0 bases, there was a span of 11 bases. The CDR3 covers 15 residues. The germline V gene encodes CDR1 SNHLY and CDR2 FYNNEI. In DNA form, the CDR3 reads TGTGCCAGCAGTGGAGGACAGACTAGCACAGATACGCAGTATTTT. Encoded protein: CASSGGQTSTDTQYF.

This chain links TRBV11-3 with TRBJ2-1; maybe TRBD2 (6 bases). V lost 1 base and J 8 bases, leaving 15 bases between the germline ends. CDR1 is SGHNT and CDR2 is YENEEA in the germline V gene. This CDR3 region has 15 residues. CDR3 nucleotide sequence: TGTGCCAGCAGCTTAGCCCGTGGCGGGACCCATGAGCAGTTCTTC. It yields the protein CASSLARGGTHEQFF.

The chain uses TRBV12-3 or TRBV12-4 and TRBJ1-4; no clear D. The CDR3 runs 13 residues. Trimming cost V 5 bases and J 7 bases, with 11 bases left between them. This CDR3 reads CASSPYEGEKLFF. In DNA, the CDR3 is TGTGCCAGCAGTCCGTACGAGGGTGAAAAACTGTTTTTT.

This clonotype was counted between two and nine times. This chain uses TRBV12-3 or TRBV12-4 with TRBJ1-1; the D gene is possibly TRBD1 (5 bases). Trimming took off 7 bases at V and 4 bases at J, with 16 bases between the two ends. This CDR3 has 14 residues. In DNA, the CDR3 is TGTGCCAGCACCAAACAGGTTTCGAGCACTGAAGCTTTCTTT. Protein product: CASTKQVSSTEAFF.

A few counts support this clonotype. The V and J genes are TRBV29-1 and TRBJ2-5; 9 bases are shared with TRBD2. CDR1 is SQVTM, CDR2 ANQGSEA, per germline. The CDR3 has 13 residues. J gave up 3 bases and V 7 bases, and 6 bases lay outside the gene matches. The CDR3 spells CSGFASGEETQYF. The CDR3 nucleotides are TGCAGCGGATTTGCTAGCGGGGAAGAGACCCAGTACTTC.

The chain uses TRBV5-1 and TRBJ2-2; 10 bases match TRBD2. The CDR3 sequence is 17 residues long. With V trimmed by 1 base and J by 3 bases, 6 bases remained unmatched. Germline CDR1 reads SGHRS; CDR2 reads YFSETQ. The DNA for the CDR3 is TGCGCCAGCAGCTTGTACACTAGCGGGACGGACACCGGGGAGCTGTTTTTT. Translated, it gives CASSLYTSGTDTGELFF.

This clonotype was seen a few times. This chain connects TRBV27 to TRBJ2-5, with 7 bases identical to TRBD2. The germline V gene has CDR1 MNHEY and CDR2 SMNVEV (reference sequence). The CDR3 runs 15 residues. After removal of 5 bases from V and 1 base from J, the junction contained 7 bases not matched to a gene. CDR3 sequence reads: CASSPQREGQETQYF. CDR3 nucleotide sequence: TGTGCCAGCAGTCCCCAGCGGGAAGGCCAAGAGACCCAGTACTTC.

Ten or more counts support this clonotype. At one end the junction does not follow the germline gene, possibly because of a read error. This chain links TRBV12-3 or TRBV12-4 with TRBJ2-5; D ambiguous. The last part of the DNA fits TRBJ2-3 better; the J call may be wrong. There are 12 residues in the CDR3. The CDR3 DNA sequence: TGTGCCAGCAGCTTAGTTCGTGGGACGCAGTATTTT. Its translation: CASSLVRGTQYF.

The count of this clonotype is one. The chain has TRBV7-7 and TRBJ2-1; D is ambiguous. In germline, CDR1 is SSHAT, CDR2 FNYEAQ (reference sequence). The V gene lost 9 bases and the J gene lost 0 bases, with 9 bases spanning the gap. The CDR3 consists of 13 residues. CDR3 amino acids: CARALGSYNEQFF. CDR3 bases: TGTGCCAGGGCTCTCGGCTCCTACAATGAGCAGTTCTTC.

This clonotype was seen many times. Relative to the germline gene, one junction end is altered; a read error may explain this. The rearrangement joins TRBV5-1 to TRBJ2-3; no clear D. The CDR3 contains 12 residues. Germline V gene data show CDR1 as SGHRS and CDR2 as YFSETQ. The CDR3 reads CASSLVADTQYF. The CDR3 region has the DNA TGTGCCAGCAGCTTAGTGGCAGATACGCAGTATTTT.

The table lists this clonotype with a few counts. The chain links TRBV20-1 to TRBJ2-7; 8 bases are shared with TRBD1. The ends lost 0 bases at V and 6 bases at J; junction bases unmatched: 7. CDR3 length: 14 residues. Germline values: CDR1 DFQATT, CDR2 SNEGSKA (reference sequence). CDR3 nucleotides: TGCAGTGCTAGAGATGCCGGACAGGGAGTCGAGCAGTACGTC. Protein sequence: CSARDAGQGVEQYV.

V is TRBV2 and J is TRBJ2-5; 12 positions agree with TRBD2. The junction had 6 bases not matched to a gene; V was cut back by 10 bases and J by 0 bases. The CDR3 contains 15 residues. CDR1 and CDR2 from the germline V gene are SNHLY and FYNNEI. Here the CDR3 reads CATASGGANQETQYF. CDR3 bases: TGTGCCACCGCTAGCGGGGGGGCAAACCAAGAGACCCAGTACTTC.

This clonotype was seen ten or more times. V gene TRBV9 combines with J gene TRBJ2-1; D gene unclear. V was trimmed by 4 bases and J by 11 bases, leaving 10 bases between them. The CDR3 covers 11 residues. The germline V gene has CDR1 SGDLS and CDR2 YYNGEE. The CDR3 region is CASSPDGKQFF. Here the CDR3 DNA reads TGTGCCAGCAGCCCTGACGGAAAGCAGTTCTTC.